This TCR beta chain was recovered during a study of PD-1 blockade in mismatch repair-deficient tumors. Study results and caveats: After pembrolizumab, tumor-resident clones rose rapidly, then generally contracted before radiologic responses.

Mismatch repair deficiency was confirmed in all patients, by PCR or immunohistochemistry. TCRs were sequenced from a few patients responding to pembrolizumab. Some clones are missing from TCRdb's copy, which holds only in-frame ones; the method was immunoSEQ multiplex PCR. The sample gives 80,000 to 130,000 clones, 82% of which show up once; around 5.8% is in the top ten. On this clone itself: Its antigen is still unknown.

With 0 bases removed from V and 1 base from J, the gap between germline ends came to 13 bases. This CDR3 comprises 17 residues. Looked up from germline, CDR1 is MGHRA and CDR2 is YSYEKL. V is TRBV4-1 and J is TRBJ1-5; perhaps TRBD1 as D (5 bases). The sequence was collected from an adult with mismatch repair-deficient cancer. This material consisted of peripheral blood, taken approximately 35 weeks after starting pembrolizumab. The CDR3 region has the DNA TGCGCCAGCAGCCAAGAAGGTGGCAGGGCAAGCAATCAGCCCCAGCATTTT. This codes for CASSQEGGRASNQPQHF.